Presented here are 3 T cell receptor beta chains from one specimen sequenced in a study of shared clonotypes between healthy human individuals (dated by TCRdb to 2020 to 2021). The method was the immunoSEQ multiplex PCR assay. The clones in this table, taken by TCRdb from immuneACCESS, are in-frame only. Not every clone is retained; where verified, under half of the shortfall comes from an unresolved V gene, and the cause of the rest is unknown. The sample profile shows about a million clones; roughly 80% of them were found once. The biggest ten clones account for approximately 1.5% of the sample. Sequencing was carried out using memory CD4+ T cells sorted from blood. The meaning of the sample's cell subset or site label: CD45RA-negative fraction. The receptors were gathered from a man between 18 and 35 years old in good health.

This clone was found a few times. The rearrangement links TRBV6-1 to TRBJ2-1; no clear D gene. There are 12 residues in the CDR3. Germline V gene lookup returns CDR1 MNHNS and CDR2 SASEGT. V was trimmed by 8 bases and J by 0 bases, leaving 5 bases between them. The CDR3 coding sequence is TGTGCCAGCGACTCCTCCTACAATGAGCAGTTCTTC. This translates into CASDSSYNEQFF.

This clone was detected only a few times. V is TRBV5-6 and J is TRBJ1-2; D gene unclear. Trimming cost V 0 bases and J 8 bases, with 14 bases left between them. Germline CDR1 reads SGHDT; CDR2 reads YYEEEE. The CDR3 length is 14 residues. DNA for the CDR3: TGTGCCAGCAGCTTGGTTACAGCCCCGCGGGGCTACACCTTC. Translation gives CASSLVTAPRGYTF.

The CDR3 region is CASSWGSTNQPQHF. The CDR3 region has the DNA TGTGCCAGCAGCTGGGGTAGTACCAATCAGCCCCAGCATTTT. This chain connects TRBV5-6 to TRBJ1-5, with D unresolved. This CDR3 is 14 amino acids long. The V and J ends lost 3 bases and 3 bases respectively, with 10 bases between them. The V gene's germline CDR1 is SGHDT and CDR2 YYEEEE.